This TCR beta chain was recovered during a study of T cell changes during pregnancy in multiple sclerosis (dated by TCRdb to between 2018 and 2021). At the level of the whole study: The study looked at changes in the T cell repertoire across pregnancy in women with multiple sclerosis.

Of note for this clone: This clone's antigen is unknown. No base quality values were provided; no much bigger clone lies one nucleotide off.

The receptor library was made with the immunoSEQ multiplex PCR assay. TCRdb mirrors the immuneACCESS table, restricted to in-frame sequences. Some clones are absent from its copies; in checked studies, under half trace to an unresolved V gene, and the reason for the others is unknown. The sample contains about 52,000 clones, just over 90% of them found a single time. The ten largest make up more than 0.3% of the sample. The material sequenced was CD4+ T cells from peripheral blood mononuclear cells, taken before pregnancy. The sequence came from a female donor with multiple sclerosis, enrolled in a pregnancy study.

The CDR3 protein is CAISASSLNYGYTF. DNA sequence: TGTGCCATCAGTGCCTCTTCTCTTAACTATGGCTACACCTTC. Recombination linked TRBV10-3 to TRBJ1-2, with the D gene uncertain. The cysteine opens and the phenylalanine closes a CDR3 of 14 amino acids. The entry retains the CDR3 DNA only, 42 bases that are in frame from base 1. Relative to germline, V is 4 bases shorter and J is 1 base shorter, with 10 bases between their ends. CDR1 and CDR2 were assigned from the germline V gene as ENHRY and SYGVKD.